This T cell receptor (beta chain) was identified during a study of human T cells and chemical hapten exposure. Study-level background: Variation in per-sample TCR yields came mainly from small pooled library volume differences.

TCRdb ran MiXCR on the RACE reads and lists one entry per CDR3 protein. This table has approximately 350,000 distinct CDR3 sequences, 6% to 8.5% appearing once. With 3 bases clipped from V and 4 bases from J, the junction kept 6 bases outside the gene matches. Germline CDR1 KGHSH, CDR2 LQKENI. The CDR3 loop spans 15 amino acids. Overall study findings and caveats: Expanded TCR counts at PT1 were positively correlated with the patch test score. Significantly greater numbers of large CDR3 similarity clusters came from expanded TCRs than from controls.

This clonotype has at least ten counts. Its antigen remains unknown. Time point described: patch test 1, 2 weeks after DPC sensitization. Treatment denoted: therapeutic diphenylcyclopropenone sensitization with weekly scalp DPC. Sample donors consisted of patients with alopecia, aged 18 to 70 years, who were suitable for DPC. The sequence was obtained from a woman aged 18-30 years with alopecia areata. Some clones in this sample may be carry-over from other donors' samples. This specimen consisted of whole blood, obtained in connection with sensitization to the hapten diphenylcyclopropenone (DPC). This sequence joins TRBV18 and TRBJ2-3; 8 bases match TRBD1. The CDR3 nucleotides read TGTGCCAGCTCACCGGACAGGGTAGGAGCAGATACGCAGTATTTT. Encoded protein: CASSPDRVGADTQYF.